Listed here are 9 T cell receptor beta chains from one sample, sequenced in a study of OX40 agonist ivuxolimab in advanced cancers. Libraries were constructed by the immunoSEQ multiplex PCR assay. Not all clones reach the TCRdb copy of this immuneACCESS table, which keeps in-frame sequences only. Checked studies attribute under half of the gap to unresolved V genes and leave the rest unexplained. In all, the sample holds some 25,000 clones, and about 82% of those were seen once. The biggest ten clones account for 26% of the sample. The specimen comprised CD4+ or CD8+ T cells sorted from blood, sampled in a trial of the OX40 agonist ivuxolimab. The receptors come from an adult with an advanced solid tumor such as melanoma, head and neck, liver or kidney cancer.

Notes on this clone: One end of the junction is discordant with germline, which a read error may explain. V gene TRBV13 combines with J gene TRBJ2-1; D may correspond to TRBD1 or TRBD2 (6 bases each). This CDR3 has 15 amino acids. CDR1 and CDR2 from the germline V gene are PRHDT and FYEKMQ (reference sequence). The CDR3 sequence is CASSLGGFVVNEQFF. CDR3 DNA: TGTGCCAGCAGCCTAGGGGGGTTTGTGGTCAATGAGCAGTTCTTC. Combining the CDR3 with reference TRBV13 and TRBJ2-1 gives the whole variable domain AAGVIQSPRHLIKEKRETATLKCYPIPRHDTVYWYQQGPGQDPQFLISFYEKMQSDKGSIPDRFSAQQFSDYHSELNMSSLELGDSALYFCASSLGGFVVNEQFFGPGTRLTVL.

This chain uses TRBV2 with TRBJ2-1, with TRBD1 identical over 8 bases. J lost 6 bases, V lost 3 bases, and 10 bases had no gene match. The CDR3 loop spans 16 amino acids. CDR1 SNHLY and CDR2 FYNNEI come from the germline V gene. The CDR3 is CASSDPLDRAVNEQFF. The CDR3 DNA reads as TGTGCCAGCAGTGATCCCCTGGACAGGGCGGTCAATGAGCAGTTCTTC.

Sample share makes this clone medium-sized. CDR3 sequence reads: CASSSAGVTDTQYF. As DNA, the CDR3 is TGTGCCAGCAGCTCGGCGGGAGTGACAGATACGCAGTATTTT. The chain joins TRBV7-2 to TRBJ2-3; 7 positions match TRBD2. Germline CDR1 and CDR2: SGHTA and FQGNSA. This CDR3 comprises 14 residues. Losses at the gene ends were 4 bases for V and 3 bases for J; bases not matched to a gene: 4.

This clone is a singleton in its sample. The genes are TRBV18 and TRBJ1-1; D unclear. V lost 0 bases and J 4 bases, leaving 18 bases between the germline ends. Germline V gene data show CDR1 as KGHSH and CDR2 as LQKENI. This CDR3 has 17 amino acids. The DNA for the CDR3 is TGTGCCAGCTCACCACCCCTCCGAGGGTATATGTCCACTGAAGCTTTCTTT. As protein: CASSPPLRGYMSTEAFF.

This chain joins TRBV5-1 and TRBJ2-7; D uncertain. Trimming pared 3 bases from V and 6 bases from J, leaving 16 bases between. The CDR3 consists of 14 residues. Germline CDR1 is SGHRS and CDR2 is YFSETQ. The CDR3 DNA follows: TGCGCCAGCAGCTGGTTTACACCTCCGGGCGAGCAGTACTTC. This gives the protein CASSWFTPPGEQYF.

This clone was detected only once. CDR3 protein: CASSSHLGTGPGYTIYF. CDR3 coding DNA: TGTGCCAGCAGCTCCCACCTGGGCACAGGGCCGGGATACACCATATATTTT. This rearrangement joins TRBV9 to TRBJ1-3, with D maybe TRBD1 (6 bases). V was shortened by 4 bases and J by 8 bases, with 25 bases between the two germline ends. In germline, CDR1 is SGDLS, CDR2 YYNGEE. This CDR3 spans 17 amino acids.

In this sample, this clone is medium-sized. V usage is TRBV6-7 and J usage is TRBJ1-5, with 9 nucleotides matching TRBD1. TRBV6-7 is filed as an ORF, its function uncertain. This CDR3 is built from 17 residues. J lost 2 bases, V lost 3 bases, and 8 bases had no gene match. The chain's CDR3 is CASSYRWGQGGNQPQHF. CDR3 nucleotides: TGTGCCAGCAGTTATAGATGGGGACAGGGAGGCAATCAGCCCCAGCATTTT.

This chain joins TRBV5-4 and TRBJ2-7; TRBD1 matches 8 bases. The CDR3 is 12 residues long. Germline CDR1 SGHNT, CDR2 YYREEE (reference sequence). V lost 2 bases, J lost 6 bases, and 1 base stayed unmatched. CDR3 loop: CASSFGQGEQYF. CDR3 nucleotides: TGTGCCAGCAGCTTTGGACAGGGCGAGCAGTACTTC.

CDR3 region: CASSLIDRLTDTQYF. In nucleotides, the CDR3 is TGTGCCAGCAGCTTAATAGACAGACTCACAGATACGCAGTATTTT. The gene calls are TRBV7-6 and TRBJ2-3, with TRBD1 as a possible D gene (5 bases). Germline CDR1 and CDR2: SGHVS and FNYEAQ. Trimming removed 2 bases at V and 2 bases at J, with 11 bases between. CDR3 length: 15 amino acids.